This T cell receptor (beta chain) derives from a study of graft-versus-host responses after intestinal transplantation (dated by TCRdb to about 2021). About the full investigation: The transplants that recipients got were multivisceral, liver-intestinal, or isolated intestinal. The cohort enrolled some 23 intestinal transplant recipients including one retransplant, and a few patients lacking pretransplant specimens were excluded. Rather than going through the commercial service, samples from a few later patients were sequenced in-house on an Illumina MiSeq and processed with MiXCR. Every recipient was given anti-thymocyte globulin induction, then maintenance tacrolimus and steroids for about three years. Alloreactive clones were identified by sequencing pre-transplant mixed lymphocyte reaction products and comparing them with unstimulated pre-transplant donor and recipient T cells. A peak of at least 4% donor T cells among recipient peripheral blood mononuclear cells was the definition used for donor T cell macrochimerism. Graft-versus-host and host-versus-graft alloreactive T cell clones were tracked in the graft, circulation and bone marrow after intestinal transplantation using bulk TCR-beta CDR3 sequencing. Results and caveats for the whole study, not just this receptor: GvH clones were detected in recipient bone marrow, and some appeared earlier in ileal mucosa or blood, consistent with an intestinal mucosal origin. Early after transplant, declines in HvG clones were associated with peak levels of circulating GvH clones. In the allografts of patients with donor T cell macrochimerism, GvH to HvG T cell clonal ratios were high. Conclusions were limited by the relatively low number and heterogeneity of intestinal transplant patients.

The cysteine opens and the phenylalanine closes a CDR3 of 15 amino acids. Left in the record is the CDR3 DNA by itself, 45 bases read in frame from the first base. Looking up the germline V gene yields CDR1 MNHNS and CDR2 SASEGT. Trimming removed 2 bases from V and 2 bases from J, leaving 11 bases between the germline ends. Remarks on this clone: Which antigen it targets is not known. No much larger clone exists at a distance of one base, and base qualities are not known.

To prepare the library, the immunoSEQ multiplex PCR assay was applied. For most patients, genomic DNA was isolated with the Qiagen DNeasy Blood and Tissue Kit and shipped frozen to Adaptive Biotechnologies for TCR sequencing. For most patients, genomic DNA was subjected to high-throughput TCR-beta CDR3 sequencing by Adaptive Biotechnologies. Per the authors' processing: Adaptive's ImmunoSEQ software supplied the TCR sequencing data for 18 patients, while MiXCR and VDJtools were used to process three other patients. CD4 versus CD8 sorting errors were corrected by removing sequences found in both subsets at a frequency ratio below 5:1. CDR3 nucleotide sequences shared between donor and recipient were removed because the origin of such sequences could not be assigned. At least 2-fold expansion over unstimulated cells and a minimum CFSE-low frequency of 0.002% (template counts) or 0.001% (read counts) were required for clones to be classified as alloreactive. A clone was considered mappable if detected in the sequenced pre-transplant spleen, lymph node, or MLR CFSE-low populations of the donor or recipient. The cumulative frequency of alloreactive clones was calculated as a percentage of all sequences, weighted by copy number. TCRdb stores this immuneACCESS table with in-frame sequences only. Part of the clones is absent; in the studies checked, under half of the shortfall reflects unresolved V genes, and no reason is known for the rest. V and J calls plus clone size are reproduced from that table; the DNA served to infer D and trimming. This sample gives roughly 93,000 clones in total; over 85% of them show up just once. The ten largest clones take up less than 0.6% of the sample.

The intended sense of this specimen's time point label: cells obtained before transplantation from donor or recipient. CD3+CD4+ and CD3+CD8+ populations were FACS-sorted from unstimulated pre-transplant donor and recipient cells taken from spleen or lymph nodes. The receptor was isolated from a human donor who received an intestinal transplant. The chain is encoded by TRBV6-1 joined to TRBJ2-3; 6 matching bases give a weak D call of TRBD2. Sequencing used unstimulated CD8+ T cells sorted from spleen or lymph node cells, obtained before intestinal transplant. The DNA sequence follows: TGTGCCAGCAGTGAAACTAGCTCGGTCACAGATACGCAGTATTTT. Its translation is CASSETSSVTDTQYF.